The present T cell receptor beta chain was sequenced within a study of cytomegalovirus exposure and HLA in healthy donors listed by TCRdb under 2017. About the full investigation: According to a later analysis, the 120 validation repertoires were produced on the same platform as the 700 or so repertoires of the first cohort. High-throughput TCR immunosequencing, statistical association of individual TCRs with disease status, and machine learning were combined to predict cytomegalovirus infection status. The study was designed to test whether signatures of past pathogen exposure could be identified by cataloging public T cell receptors. Besides the first cohort of some 670 subjects, a separate validation cohort made up of 120 or so different subjects was used.

Here is what the overall study found, with its caveats: The authors suggested that the approach could potentially be extended to other disease states and immunological phenotypes. Most TCR sequences were observed very rarely across donors, whereas some public TCRs were present in many individuals. In vitro tests confirmed that a few of the cytomegalovirus-associated TCR beta chains recognize cytomegalovirus antigens. In the study, around 150 TCR beta chains were listed as associated with cytomegalovirus. Cytomegalovirus status was reported to be diagnosed by the classifier with high specificity and sensitivity in both the original and validation cohorts. A later analysis lacked HLA typing for the validation cohort, so it scored co-occurrence in that cohort across all 120 or so repertoires. Of the cluster scores, roughly 95% were above 0 in a later analysis, which found that TCRs clustered in the first cohort also tended to co-occur in the 120 or so validation repertoires.

At the junction V is shortened by 0 bases and J by 3 bases; bases outside the gene matches: 4. The CDR3 has 16 amino acids, counting the end cysteine and phenylalanine. Solely the CDR3 DNA is kept, with 48 bases framed from the first base. In the germline V gene (reference sequence), CDR1 corresponds to LNHNV and CDR2 to YYDKDF. The library was produced with the immunoSEQ multiplex PCR assay. The authors' analysis ran thus. A statistical classification framework was built to diagnose cytomegalovirus status from the catalog of TCR beta chain sequences. Held by TCRdb, this immuneACCESS table contains in-frame sequences only and omits some clones. Under half of the omission traces to an unresolved V gene where checked; the cause of the rest is unknown. From that table come the V and J calls and clone size; the DNA was used to work out D and trimming. A total of tens of thousands of clones appear in this sample, 85% to 90% of them only once. The ten biggest clones cover less than 5% of the sample.

About this clone: Which antigen it targets is not known. The input lacks base qualities; no much larger clone sits a single base away.

The donors belonged to the validation cohort of over a hundred subjects, which was separate from the approximately 700-subject first cohort. The V and J segments used are TRBV15 and TRBJ2-1; the central 8 bases match TRBD2. The source is a woman aged 18-29 years in good health and CMV-seropositive. The sample was PBMCs. The DNA is TGTGCCACCAGCAGAGATCTCGGGAGGGACTACAATGAGCAGTTCTTC. Its translation is CATSRDLGRDYNEQFF.